The 17 T cell receptor beta chains presented below share a single source sample, sequenced in a study of metastatic and nonmetastatic thyroid tumors. No treatment of any kind had been given to any patient before thyroid surgery. Via MiXCR, TCRdb re-called the PCR reads. Of about 92,000 clones in the sample, under 15% are singletons; the top ten hold 3.6%. Material: blood. Source of these receptors: a female donor with papillary thyroid cancer or a benign thyroid nodule (not recorded which). Some clones in this sample may be carry-over from other donors' samples.

This clone has a count of ten or more. The chain has TRBV27 and TRBJ1-2; the D gene is possibly TRBD1 (6 bases). There are 16 residues in the CDR3. Trimming removed 2 bases at V and 0 bases at J, with 13 bases between. Germline V CDR1 and CDR2: MNHEY, SMNVEV (reference sequence). The CDR3 nucleotides read TGTGCCAGCAGTTTAACCCCGGACAGACCTAACTATGGCTACACCTTC. This sequence encodes CASSLTPDRPNYGYTF.

This clone showed up many times. The rearrangement uses TRBV2 and TRBJ2-6, with 7 bases that match TRBD1. Germline V gene data show CDR1 as SNHLY and CDR2 as FYNNEI. The J segment lost 4 bases and the V segment lost 6 bases, leaving 6 bases of the junction unmatched. The CDR3 is made up of 15 amino acids. CDR3 nucleotides: TGTGCCAGCAGGGATACAGGGGAAGGGGCCAACGTCCTGACTTTC. This codes for CASRDTGEGANVLTF.

On this clone: With a much larger clone just one base away, this may be a read error. This sample includes further DNA sequences coding for the same CDR3. This chain links TRBV6-2 or TRBV6-3 with TRBJ2-4; D is unresolved. This CDR3 has 14 residues. CDR1 is MNHEY, CDR2 SVGEGT, per germline. CDR3 protein: CAARAVLAKNIQYF. CDR3 coding DNA: TGTGCCGCCCGAGCTGTTTTAGCCAAAAACATTCAGTACTTT.

There are a few counts of this clone. A read error is possible here, since a much larger clone lies one base away. The chain carries TRBV19 and TRBJ1-3; TRBD1 matches 7 bases. The CDR3 is made up of 15 amino acids. V shed 7 bases, J shed 0 bases, and the junction held 6 bases outside the gene matches. The V gene's germline CDR1 is LNHDA and CDR2 SQIVND (reference sequence). CDR3 loop: CASIRDSRSGNTIYF. CDR3 bases: TGTGCCAGTATCCGGGACAGTCGCTCTGGAAACACCATATATTTT.

This clone was counted many times. This chain uses TRBV28 with TRBJ1-1; perhaps TRBD1 as D (5 bases). Trimming removed 7 bases from V and 0 bases from J, with 15 bases in between. Germline V gene sequence: CDR1 MDHEN, CDR2 SYDVKM. CDR3 length: 15 residues. The CDR3 coding sequence is TGTGCCAGCAACCGACTGAGGGGACTGAACACTGAAGCTTTCTTT. Its protein is CASNRLRGLNTEAFF.

This clone was found many times. The V call is TRBV28, the J call TRBJ1-5, with unresolved D. Germline CDR1 is MDHEN and CDR2 is SYDVKM. The CDR3 sequence is 14 residues long. Trimming removed 4 bases from V and 4 bases from J, with 11 bases in between. The CDR3 region is CASSSPTLNQPQHF. In DNA, the CDR3 is TGTGCCAGCAGTTCACCAACCCTAAATCAGCCCCAGCATTTT.

CDR3 region: CASSRLIQGASTQYF. DNA of the CDR3: TGTGCCAGCAGTCGTTTGATACAGGGTGCTTCTACGCAGTATTTT. J is TRBJ2-3 and V is TRBV6-1; a possible D gene is TRBD1 (6 bases). Germline V gives CDR1 MNHNS, CDR2 SASEGT. The CDR3 runs 15 residues. V lost 5 bases to trimming and J lost 8 bases, with 20 bases between them.

There are many counts of this clone. The chain combines TRBV7-2 with TRBJ2-7; no clear D gene. Trimming shortened V by 4 bases and J by 7 bases, and 11 bases separated the two germline ends. This CDR3 has 12 residues. CDR1 SGHTA and CDR2 FQGNSA come from the germline V gene. CDR3 residues: CASSSPSREQYF. In DNA, the CDR3 is TGTGCCAGCAGCTCCCCCTCTAGGGAGCAGTACTTC.

Judged by abundance, this clone is medium-sized. V usage is TRBV6-2 or TRBV6-3 and J usage is TRBJ1-6, with unresolved D. V was trimmed by 6 bases and J by 8 bases, leaving 14 bases between them. The CDR3 is 14 residues long. The germline CDR1 and CDR2 sequences are MNHEY and SVGEGT. The CDR3: CASSLLSVDSPLHF. CDR3 DNA: TGTGCCAGCAGCCTCCTCTCGGTCGATTCACCCCTCCACTTT.

This clone appeared many times. V usage is TRBV6-2 or TRBV6-3 and J usage is TRBJ1-2; tentative D call: TRBD1 (5 bases). Germline CDR1 and CDR2: MNHEY and SVGEGT. The CDR3 length is 13 residues. The V end lost 5 bases, the J end lost 4 bases, and 11 bases lay between the germline ends. The CDR3 nucleotides are TGTGCCAGCAGTCAGGGCTCGAGCTATGGCTACACCTTC. The encoded protein is CASSQGSSYGYTF.

This clone came up many times. The V and J genes are TRBV4-1 and TRBJ1-1, with D uncertain. Trimming took 2 bases from V and 4 from J, leaving 14 bases between them. This CDR3 is 15 amino acids long. CDR1 is MGHRA and CDR2 is YSYEKL in the germline V gene. CDR3 bases: TGCGCCAGCAGCCAACTCCAGGCTGCCGGCACTGAAGCTTTCTTT. It codes for CASSQLQAAGTEAFF.

There are many counts of this clone. This chain uses TRBV6-1 with TRBJ1-1; D remains unclear. CDR1 is MNHNS, CDR2 SASEGT, per germline. This CDR3 is 15 amino acids long. The V and J ends lost 5 bases and 0 bases respectively, with 13 bases between them. The CDR3 nucleotides are TGTGCCAGCAGTTCCCCCGTCGGCTTGAACACTGAAGCTTTCTTT. Amino acid sequence: CASSSPVGLNTEAFF.

The sample holds many counts of this clone. The chain uses TRBV5-1 and TRBJ2-3; 13 bases agree with TRBD2. Trimming removed 5 bases from V and 1 base from J; junction bases left unmatched: 13. CDR1 and CDR2 from the germline V gene are SGHRS and YFSETQ. The CDR3 sequence is 19 residues long. The CDR3 loop reads CASSPAPGLAGLGTDTQYF. CDR3 in DNA: TGCGCCAGCAGTCCAGCCCCGGGACTAGCGGGGCTCGGCACAGATACGCAGTATTTT.

The V call is TRBV28, the J call TRBJ1-2, with 7 bases identical to TRBD1. There are 13 residues in the CDR3. Germline V gene sequence: CDR1 MDHEN, CDR2 SYDVKM. V gave up 7 bases and J gave up 3 bases; unmatched junction bases: 5. CDR3 nucleotide sequence: TGTGCCAGCACCAACAGGGGTGACTATGGCTACACCTTC. It is translated as CASTNRGDYGYTF.

This clone turned up a few times. With a much larger clone just one base away, this may be a read error. The rearrangement uses TRBV20-1 and TRBJ1-5, with 9 bases fitting TRBD1. Germline V gene data show CDR1 as DFQATT and CDR2 as SNEGSKA (reference sequence). The trim removed 0 bases at V and 7 bases at J, leaving 7 bases unmatched. The CDR3 runs to 15 residues. Here the CDR3 reads CSARDAGQGSQPQHF. Here the CDR3 DNA reads TGCAGTGCTAGAGACGCCGGACAGGGGAGCCAGCCCCAGCATTTT.

This clone was observed a handful of times. The chain couples TRBV2 to TRBJ2-1; D gene unclear. CDR1 and CDR2 (germline): SNHLY, FYNNEI. The CDR3 extends over 15 amino acids. Trimming removed 0 bases at V and 4 bases at J, with 10 bases between. The CDR3 sequence is CASSEALIVYNEQFF. In nucleotides, the CDR3 is TGTGCCAGCAGTGAAGCGCTTATTGTGTACAATGAGCAGTTCTTC.

Many counts were recorded for this clone. Other nucleotide sequences from this sample produce the same CDR3. The rearrangement joins TRBV3-1 to TRBJ1-1, with D possibly matching TRBD1 (6 bases). There are 14 residues in the CDR3. CDR1 is LGHDT, CDR2 YNNKEL, per germline (reference sequence). Trimming stripped 4 bases from V and 8 bases from J, with 17 bases between. In nucleotides, the CDR3 is TGTGCCAGCAGCCCCCTCTGGGGGGGCCGCGAAGCTTTCTTT. As protein: CASSPLWGGREAFF.